A single sample is the source of the 25 T cell receptor beta chains below, sequenced in a study of T-cell memory formation after mild COVID-19. TCRdb processed the 5' RACE reads anew with MiXCR; each CDR3 protein has one entry. The table shows approximately 410,000 distinct CDR3 sequences, with under 25% occurring only once. The sequencing input was PBMCs or a T cell subset sorted from them (not recorded which). The receptors were sampled from an adult woman who had mild COVID-19 (a few samples of this study predate the infection). Cell type and time point are not known.

The chain employs TRBV24-1 and TRBJ1-2; 9 bases are shared with TRBD1. This CDR3 is built from 15 residues. CDR1 is KGHDR and CDR2 is SFDVKD in the germline V gene. V trimming: 4 bases; J trimming: 6 bases; junction bases outside the gene matches: 8. CDR3 residues: CATSESGTGLDGYTF. In DNA, the CDR3 is TGTGCCACCAGTGAGTCCGGGACAGGGTTGGATGGCTACACCTTC.

The chain carries TRBV9 and TRBJ2-2; no definite D call. The ends were cut back, 0 bases at V and 0 bases at J, with 9 bases in the middle. This CDR3 has 16 residues. Germline CDR1 SGDLS, CDR2 YYNGEE. The CDR3 sequence is CASSVGGHANTGELFF. CDR3 DNA: TGTGCCAGCAGCGTAGGGGGTCACGCGAACACCGGGGAGCTGTTTTTT.

V gene TRBV4-3 combines with J gene TRBJ1-6, with a weak D call TRBD1 (6 bases). Trimming left V 8 bases short and J 7 bases short, with 24 bases between. The CDR3 spans 17 residues. Germline-derived CDR1 and CDR2 are LGHNA and YSLEER. The CDR3 DNA reads TGCGCCAGCCGCCCTTTGGCAGGGGAAGGGGGGAATTCACCCCTCCACTTT. It specifies CASRPLAGEGGNSPLHF.

The sample holds a few counts of this clonotype. The rearrangement links TRBV4-3 to TRBJ2-7; perhaps D is TRBD1 or TRBD2 (5 bases each). The CDR3 contains 13 residues. Between the trimmed V and J ends, which lost 4 bases and 9 bases, there was a span of 16 bases. Germline V gene lookup returns CDR1 LGHNA and CDR2 YSLEER. The chain's CDR3 is CASSLLGTPTQYF. CDR3 nucleotides: TGCGCCAGCAGCCTACTGGGGACCCCCACGCAGTACTTC.

This clonotype has only a few counts. The rearrangement uses TRBV5-1 and TRBJ1-1, with 7 bases identical to TRBD1. The germline CDR1 and CDR2 sequences are SGHRS and YFSETQ. Trimming removed 0 bases from V and 7 bases from J; junction bases left unmatched: 6. The CDR3 runs to 14 residues. For the CDR3, the DNA is TGCGCCAGCAGCTTGGCCGGGACAGCAAGTGAAGCTTTCTTT. Encoded protein: CASSLAGTASEAFF. Using reference TRBV5-1 and TRBJ1-1 for the parts outside the CDR3, the full variable domain is KAGVTQTPRYLIKTRGQQVTLSCSPISGHRSVSWYQQTPGQGLQFLFEYFSETQRNKGNFPGRFSGRQFSNSRSEMNVSTLELGDSALYLCASSLAGTASEAFFGQGTRLTVV.

The rearrangement links TRBV29-1 to TRBJ2-2; TRBD2 might be the D (7 bases). V lost 6 bases, J lost 1 base, and 12 bases lay in between. Germline V lookup: CDR1 SQVTM, CDR2 ANQGSEA. This CDR3 is 14 amino acids long. The CDR3 coding sequence is TGCAGCGTGGGGGGGCGGGAGAACACCGGGGAGCTGTTTTTT. This gives the protein CSVGGRENTGELFF.

The chain joins TRBV29-1 to TRBJ1-2; 7 nucleotides line up with TRBD1. The CDR3 length is 15 residues. Germline assignment: CDR1 SQVTM and CDR2 ANQGSEA. J was trimmed by 3 bases and V by 1 base; bases with no gene match: 8. The CDR3 loop reads CSVEGAGGLDYGYTF. The CDR3 DNA reads TGCAGCGTTGAAGGGGCAGGGGGGTTGGACTATGGCTACACCTTC.

This clonotype was seen more than once but under ten times. This chain joins TRBV7-3 and TRBJ2-1, with D perhaps matching TRBD1 (5 bases). This CDR3 comprises 16 residues. The germline gives CDR1 SGHTA, CDR2 FQGTGA. Between the trimmed V and J ends, which lost 0 bases and 5 bases, there was a span of 14 bases. CDR3: CASSLTAGMIHNEQFF. The CDR3 nucleotides read TGTGCCAGCAGCTTAACGGCAGGGATGATTCACAATGAGCAGTTCTTC.

The chain carries TRBV6-5 and TRBJ2-7, with TRBD2 matching 15 bases. Trimming took 0 bases from V and 3 from J; bases not matched to a gene: 9. The CDR3 is 19 residues long. Per germline, CDR1 MNHEY and CDR2 SVGAGI. CDR3 nucleotide sequence: TGTGCCAGCAGTTACTCGCGGACTAGCGGGAGGGCCCTCATCTACGAGCAGTACTTC. Translation gives CASSYSRTSGRALIYEQYF.

The V call is TRBV7-8, the J call TRBJ1-1; perhaps TRBD1 as D (6 bases). Between the trimmed V and J ends, which lost 5 bases and 4 bases, there was a span of 17 bases. The germline CDR1 and CDR2 sequences are SGHVS and FQNEAQ. The CDR3 runs to 15 residues. The CDR3 spells CASSPNRVLTTEAFF. In DNA, the CDR3 is TGTGCCAGCAGCCCAAACAGGGTCCTGACCACTGAAGCTTTCTTT.

The chain carries TRBV6-5 and TRBJ1-2, with D unresolved. CDR1 MNHEY and CDR2 SVGAGI come from the germline V gene. CDR3 length: 12 amino acids. V was shortened by 8 bases and J by 6 bases, with 13 bases between the two germline ends. The CDR3 is CASGPRFHGYTF. The CDR3 nucleotides read TGTGCCAGCGGACCAAGATTTCATGGCTACACCTTC.

This sequence joins TRBV29-1 and TRBJ2-1, with D unclear. CDR1 SQVTM and CDR2 ANQGSEA come from the germline V gene. The germline V and J ends were trimmed by 3 bases and 9 bases, with 9 bases remaining between them. The CDR3 sequence is 11 residues long. CDR3 bases: TGCAGCGTTGAGTATAACGGTGAGCAGTTCTTC. As protein: CSVEYNGEQFF.

This clonotype was observed a few times. The chain links TRBV9 to TRBJ2-7; 7 bases are shared with TRBD2. Germline CDR1 SGDLS, CDR2 YYNGEE. This CDR3 is built from 14 residues. V trimming: 0 bases; J trimming: 4 bases; junction bases outside the gene matches: 4. This CDR3 reads CASSVASGDYEQYF. The CDR3 DNA is TGTGCCAGCAGCGTAGCTAGCGGAGATTACGAGCAGTACTTC.

The table lists this clonotype with a few counts. This chain joins TRBV2 and TRBJ1-2; possibly TRBD1 for D (6 bases). Germline V gene data show CDR1 as SNHLY and CDR2 as FYNNEI. The CDR3 has 13 amino acids. V was pared by 2 bases and J by 4 bases, with 8 bases between. The DNA of the CDR3 is TGTGCCAGCAGTGAAAACAGGGTCTATGGCTACACCTTC. This translates into CASSENRVYGYTF.

This clonotype was recorded a few times. V usage is TRBV18 and J usage is TRBJ2-3; 8 nucleotides align to TRBD2. Per germline, CDR1 KGHSH and CDR2 LQKENI. The CDR3 loop spans 16 amino acids. The ends lost 2 bases at V and 3 bases at J; junction bases unmatched: 7. CDR3 bases: TGTGCCAGCTCACCAATCCCGGGAGGGAGGACAGATACGCAGTATTTT. Translated: CASSPIPGGRTDTQYF.

This clonotype was found a few times. J is TRBJ2-5 and V is TRBV4-1, with 8 bases fitting TRBD2. Looked up from germline, CDR1 is MGHRA and CDR2 is YSYEKL. Trimming at V came to 1 base and at J to 1 base, leaving 2 bases not matched to a gene. There are 15 residues in the CDR3. CDR3 DNA: TGCGCCAGCAGCCAAGGTCGGGGGGGCCAAGAGACCCAGTACTTC. The encoded protein is CASSQGRGGQETQYF.

The chain is built from TRBV7-9 and TRBJ2-5, with D perhaps given as TRBD1 or TRBD2 (5 bases each). The CDR3 consists of 14 residues. V shed 1 base and J shed 4 bases, with 10 bases lying between them. Germline V CDR1 and CDR2: SEHNR, FQNEAQ (reference sequence). The CDR3 loop is CASSLVGGIETQYF. The CDR3 coding sequence is TGTGCCAGCAGCTTAGTTGGGGGAATAGAGACCCAGTACTTC. Full variable domain (rest looked up from reference TRBV7-9 and TRBJ2-5): DTGVSQNPRHKITKRGQNVTFRCDPISEHNRLYWYRQTLGQGPEFLTYFQNEAQLEKSRLLSDRFSAERPKGSFSTLEIQRTEQGDSAMYLCASSLVGGIETQYFGPGTRLLVL.

This clonotype has a handful of counts. The gene calls are TRBV7-9 and TRBJ1-5; no definite D call. Germline-derived CDR1 and CDR2 are SEHNR and FQNEAQ (reference sequence). V dropped 5 bases and J dropped 2 bases, with 19 bases sitting between them. The CDR3 runs 17 residues. The chain's CDR3 is CASSLLGSESGNQPQHF. The DNA for the CDR3 is TGTGCCAGCAGCCTGCTGGGGTCGGAGTCTGGCAATCAGCCCCAGCATTTT.

In its sample, this clonotype was seen once. The genes are TRBV29-1 and TRBJ2-3, with 13 bases identical to TRBD2. The CDR3 consists of 13 residues. Trimming cost V 6 bases and J 9 bases; bases outside gene matches: 6. The V gene's germline CDR1 is SQVTM and CDR2 ANQGSEA. The CDR3 loop is CSVRLAGGFTQYF. CDR3 coding DNA: TGCAGCGTCCGACTAGCGGGAGGTTTCACGCAGTATTTT.

V is TRBV5-4 and J is TRBJ2-5, with TRBD2 matching 13 bases. V dropped 4 bases and J dropped 5; count of bases not matched to a gene: 5. CDR1 and CDR2 (germline): SGHNT, YYREEE (reference sequence). CDR3 length equals 15 residues. The CDR3 DNA reads as TGTGCCAGCAGCCACGGGACTAGCGGGGAGGAGACCCAGTACTTC. It codes for CASSHGTSGEETQYF.

This clonotype was seen only a few times. This rearrangement joins TRBV2 to TRBJ2-3, with 8 positions matching TRBD2. Germline V gene sequence: CDR1 SNHLY, CDR2 FYNNEI. The CDR3 runs to 14 residues. Trimming cost V 7 bases and J 0 bases; bases outside gene matches: 3. The CDR3 DNA sequence: TGTGCCAGCAACCTAGCGGGTAGCACAGATACGCAGTATTTT. Protein: CASNLAGSTDTQYF.

This chain links TRBV24-1 with TRBJ2-7; 7 positions agree with TRBD1. The germline V gene encodes CDR1 KGHDR and CDR2 SFDVKD. The CDR3 covers 13 residues. The V gene end was trimmed by 5 bases and the J gene end by 5 bases; junction bases not matched to a gene: 5. CDR3 protein: CATSADRDHEQYF. CDR3 nucleotides: TGTGCCACCAGTGCAGACAGGGACCACGAGCAGTACTTC.

This clonotype was counted between two and nine times. The chain recombines TRBV2 with TRBJ2-5, with 9 bases matching TRBD1. Trimming removed 6 bases from V and 2 bases from J; junction bases left unmatched: 16. CDR3 length: 18 residues. The V gene's germline CDR1 is SNHLY and CDR2 FYNNEI. CDR3 in amino acids: CASRGDRVTLGGQETQYF. CDR3 nucleotide sequence: TGTGCCAGCAGGGGGGACAGGGTTACCCTAGGGGGGCAAGAGACCCAGTACTTC.

This clonotype was seen repeatedly, ten times or more. The chain combines TRBV7-9 with TRBJ2-2; TRBD1 agrees at 10 bases. J lost 3 bases, V lost 5 bases, and 0 bases had no gene match. In germline, CDR1 is SEHNR, CDR2 FQNEAQ (reference sequence). CDR3 length: 14 amino acids. CDR3 loop: CASSGQGDTGELFF. In DNA form, the CDR3 reads TGTGCCAGCAGCGGACAGGGGGACACCGGGGAGCTGTTTTTT.

This clonotype was observed a handful of times. This chain links TRBV28 with TRBJ2-1, with TRBD2 matching 8 bases. Looked up from germline, CDR1 is MDHEN and CDR2 is SYDVKM. The CDR3 has 16 amino acids. Losses at the gene ends were 6 bases for V and 5 bases for J; bases not matched to a gene: 12. CDR3 protein: CASSSGGAYVHNEQFF. CDR3 sequence (DNA): TGTGCCAGCAGCTCGGGGGGGGCCTATGTTCACAATGAGCAGTTCTTC.